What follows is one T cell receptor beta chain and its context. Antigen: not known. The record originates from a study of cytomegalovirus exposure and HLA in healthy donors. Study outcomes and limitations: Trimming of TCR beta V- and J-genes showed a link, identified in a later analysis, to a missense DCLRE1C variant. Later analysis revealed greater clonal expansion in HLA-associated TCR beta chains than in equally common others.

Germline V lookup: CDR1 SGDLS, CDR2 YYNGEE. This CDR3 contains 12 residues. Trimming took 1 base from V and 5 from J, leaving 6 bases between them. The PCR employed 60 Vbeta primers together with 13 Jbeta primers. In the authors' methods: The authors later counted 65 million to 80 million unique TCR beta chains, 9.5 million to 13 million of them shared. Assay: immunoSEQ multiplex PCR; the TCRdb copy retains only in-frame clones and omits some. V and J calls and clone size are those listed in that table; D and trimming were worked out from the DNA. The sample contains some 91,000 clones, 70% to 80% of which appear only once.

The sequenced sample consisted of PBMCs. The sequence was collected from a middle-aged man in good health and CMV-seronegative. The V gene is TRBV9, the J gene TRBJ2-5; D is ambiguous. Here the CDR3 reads CASSVTGETQYF. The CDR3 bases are TGTGCCAGCAGCGTAACCGGTGAGACCCAGTACTTC.